Below are 31 T cell receptor beta chains sequenced from a single sample in a study of shared clonotypes between healthy human individuals. Clones were read by immunoSEQ multiplex PCR, and TCRdb kept only the in-frame ones, dropping some. The table lists about 2.1 million clones, around 93% of them singletons. The naive CD8 population came from CD45RO-negative cells selected for CCR7, without terminally differentiated effector memory CD45RA+ cells. Material for sequencing was naive CD8+ T cells from PBMCs. Receptors originate from a man aged 18 to 29 in good health. Some clones in this sample may be carry-over from other donors' samples.

Worth noting for this clone: Other nucleotide sequences from this sample produce the same CDR3. The chain is built from TRBV7-9 and TRBJ2-7; D gene unclear. Per germline, CDR1 SEHNR and CDR2 FQNEAQ (reference sequence). The CDR3 runs 14 residues. V shed 1 base and J shed 4 bases, with 11 bases lying between them. The DNA for the CDR3 is TGTGCCAGCAGCTTAGGTGGCAGACCTTACGAGCAGTACTTC. Its protein product is CASSLGGRPYEQYF.

This sequence joins TRBV30 and TRBJ1-4, with a possible D match to TRBD1 (5 bases). Germline V gene sequence: CDR1 GTSNPN, CDR2 SVGIG (reference sequence). V was clipped by 3 bases and J by 8 bases, with 16 bases between them. The CDR3 runs to 14 residues. In DNA, the CDR3 is TGTGCCTGGAGGCTCCGGGACCGCAACGAAAAACTGTTTTTT. Translation: CAWRLRDRNEKLFF.

The CDR3 nucleotides read TGTGCCAGCAGCGCCGCACAGGGGGTTAGCTCCTACGAGCAGTACTTC. Encoded protein: CASSAAQGVSSYEQYF. This chain joins TRBV7-8 and TRBJ2-7, with 8 bases fitting TRBD1. Per the germline V gene, CDR1 is SGHVS and CDR2 is FQNEAQ. With V trimmed by 5 bases and J by 0 bases, 9 bases remained unmatched. The CDR3 contains 16 residues.

This sequence joins TRBV27 and TRBJ2-7; D gene ambiguous. The CDR3 is 14 residues long. Germline V CDR1 and CDR2: MNHEY, SMNVEV (reference sequence). Trimming stripped 0 bases from V and 2 bases from J, with 8 bases between. The chain's CDR3 is CASSLSVTTYEQYF. The DNA of the CDR3 is TGTGCCAGCAGTTTATCGGTCACAACCTACGAGCAGTACTTC.

The rearrangement links TRBV25-1 to TRBJ1-3; D not certain. CDR1 MGHDK and CDR2 SYGVNS come from the germline V gene. V was shortened by 2 bases and J by 3 bases, with 11 bases between the two germline ends. This CDR3 has 15 amino acids. The CDR3 loop reads CASSETRLIGNTIYF. CDR3 bases: TGTGCCAGCAGTGAAACTCGTCTTATTGGAAACACCATATATTTT.

The chain carries TRBV4-3 and TRBJ2-7, with a weak D call TRBD2 (6 bases). Germline-derived CDR1 and CDR2 are LGHNA and YSLEER. This CDR3 spans 16 amino acids. The V end lost 0 bases, the J end lost 3 bases, and 15 bases lay between the germline ends. As DNA, the CDR3 is TGCGCCAGCAGCCAAGATTTCGGGGGATACCGCTACGAGCAGTACTTC. Its protein product is CASSQDFGGYRYEQYF.

Remarks on this clone: Other DNA sequences in this sample translate to the same CDR3. CDR3 DNA: TGCGCCAGCAGTGAGTCTGGCGATGAGCAGTTCTTC. Translated: CASSESGDEQFF. The gene calls are TRBV10-1 and TRBJ2-1, with D unresolved. V lost 0 bases and J 8 bases, leaving 5 bases between the germline ends. Germline-derived CDR1 and CDR2 are WNHNN and SYGVQD (reference sequence). The CDR3 runs 12 residues.

V gene TRBV2 combines with J gene TRBJ1-2; 7 nucleotides line up with TRBD1. Germline CDR1 reads SNHLY; CDR2 reads FYNNEI. There are 13 residues in the CDR3. Unmatched junction bases numbered 4, after V lost 6 bases and J lost 3 bases. CDR3 nucleotide sequence: TGTGCCAGCAGGACTGACAGGGACTATGGCTACACCTTC. This gives the protein CASRTDRDYGYTF.

Points on this clone: The same CDR3 also results from other DNA sequences found in this sample. The chain is built from TRBV7-9 and TRBJ2-7; D remains ambiguous. Trimming removed 5 bases at V and 2 bases at J, with 7 bases between. This CDR3 spans 12 amino acids. Looked up from germline, CDR1 is SEHNR and CDR2 is FQNEAQ (reference sequence). This CDR3 reads CASSPLTYEQYF. As DNA, the CDR3 is TGTGCCAGCAGCCCCTTGACCTACGAGCAGTACTTC.

The V and J genes are TRBV14 and TRBJ2-7; D remains unclear. The length of the CDR3 is 13 residues. From germline, CDR1 is SGHDN and CDR2 FVKESK. V was pared by 6 bases and J by 6 bases, with 15 bases between. The CDR3 DNA is TGTGCCAGCAGTCGGACGATCTTGAGCGAGCAGTACTTC. It specifies CASSRTILSEQYF.

About this clone: Other DNA variants within this sample encode the same CDR3. V usage is TRBV12-5 and J usage is TRBJ2-2, with D unclear. Trimming removed 2 bases at V and 1 base at J, with 2 bases between. The CDR3 is 13 amino acids. Germline CDR1 is LGHNT and CDR2 is FRNRAP. The chain's CDR3 is CASGLWNTGELFF. The CDR3 coding sequence is TGTGCTAGTGGTTTGTGGAACACCGGGGAGCTGTTTTTT.

The chain joins TRBV18 to TRBJ2-7, with 11 bases aligning to TRBD2. The trim removed 3 bases at V and 3 bases at J, leaving 4 bases unmatched. The CDR3 extends over 15 amino acids. Germline loops: CDR1 KGHSH, CDR2 LQKENI. Written as DNA, the CDR3 is TGTGCCAGCTCACCCGGGACTAGCGGATTCTACGAGCAGTACTTC. Amino acid sequence: CASSPGTSGFYEQYF.

The table lists this clone with a few counts. V and J are TRBV9 and TRBJ1-1; 9 nucleotides align to TRBD1. Trimming took 2 bases from V and 4 from J; bases not matched to a gene: 12. The CDR3 is made up of 17 amino acids. Germline CDR1 and CDR2: SGDLS and YYNGEE. This CDR3 is CASSVGQGFGLGTEAFF. DNA of the CDR3: TGTGCCAGCAGCGTGGGACAGGGCTTCGGGCTCGGCACTGAAGCTTTCTTT.

The V and J genes are TRBV15 and TRBJ2-5; TRBD1 is a possible D gene (5 bases). The CDR3 consists of 15 residues. The germline V and J ends were trimmed by 0 bases and 2 bases, with 10 bases remaining between them. CDR1 and CDR2 from the germline V gene are LNHNV and YYDKDF (reference sequence). The CDR3 reads CATSRDGRGQETQYF. CDR3 nucleotide sequence: TGTGCCACCAGCAGAGATGGAAGGGGACAAGAGACCCAGTACTTC.

The chain has TRBV19 and TRBJ2-5, with D perhaps TRBD1 (5 bases). Deletions cut 1 base from V and 2 bases from J, with 11 bases between. Germline-derived CDR1 and CDR2 are LNHDA and SQIVND (reference sequence). The CDR3 runs 15 residues. The CDR3 spells CASSIGTGEQETQYF. For the CDR3, the DNA is TGTGCCAGTAGTATAGGCACAGGCGAGCAAGAGACCCAGTACTTC.

The CDR3 loop is CAAAAGYQSSYNEQFF. CDR3 bases: TGCGCCGCAGCAGCCGGTTATCAGAGCTCCTACAATGAGCAGTTCTTC. The V call is TRBV4-3, the J call TRBJ2-1; the D is unclear. Trimming took 11 bases from V and 0 from J, leaving 20 bases between them. The CDR3 has 16 amino acids. The germline gives CDR1 LGHNA, CDR2 YSLEER.

This chain joins TRBV19 and TRBJ1-5, with D possibly TRBD1 on 6 matching bases. Trimming left V 6 bases short and J 5 bases short, with 20 bases between. The CDR3 has 16 residues. Germline V lookup: CDR1 LNHDA, CDR2 SQIVND (reference sequence). The CDR3 is CASSIQGLGFDQPQHF. In DNA, the CDR3 is TGTGCCAGTAGCATACAGGGACTTGGATTCGATCAGCCCCAGCATTTT.

The chain couples TRBV11-2 to TRBJ2-2; possibly TRBD1 for D (5 bases). V dropped 4 bases and J dropped 5 bases, with 17 bases sitting between them. From germline, CDR1 is SGHAT and CDR2 FQNNGV. CDR3 length: 16 residues. This CDR3 reads CASSSRQPNETGELFF. As DNA, the CDR3 is TGTGCCAGCAGCTCAAGACAGCCTAACGAAACCGGGGAGCTGTTTTTT.

This chain joins TRBV6-5 and TRBJ2-4, with D uncertain. V was cut by 6 bases and J by 0 bases, with 12 bases left in between. The germline gives CDR1 MNHEY, CDR2 SVGAGI. This CDR3 region has 15 residues. CDR3 protein: CASSPSLIAKNIQYF. CDR3 coding DNA: TGTGCCAGCAGCCCCAGCCTTATAGCCAAAAACATTCAGTACTTC.

CDR3 in DNA: TGTGCCAGCAGCTCGGGGTATGACACAGATACGCAGTATTTT. This gives the protein CASSSGYDTDTQYF. The chain recombines TRBV6-1 with TRBJ2-3; TRBD2 might be the D (5 bases). The V gene's germline CDR1 is MNHNS and CDR2 SASEGT. The CDR3 spans 14 residues. Trimming cost V 6 bases and J 2 bases, with 12 bases left between them.

The J gene is TRBJ1-3, the V gene TRBV7-2; D gene unclear. V was clipped by 1 base and J by 0 bases, with 16 bases between them. Looked up from germline, CDR1 is SGHTA and CDR2 is FQGNSA. The CDR3 consists of 18 residues. CDR3 protein: CASSLGRPTMSSGNTIYF. DNA of the CDR3: TGTGCCAGCAGCTTAGGTCGGCCCACGATGAGCTCTGGAAACACCATATATTTT.

V usage is TRBV27 and J usage is TRBJ1-5; D is ambiguous. CDR1 and CDR2 from the germline V gene are MNHEY and SMNVEV (reference sequence). V lost 2 bases, J lost 0 bases, and 8 bases lay in between. The CDR3 has 15 amino acids. The CDR3 region is CASSLASYSNQPQHF. The CDR3, as DNA: TGTGCCAGCAGTTTAGCTAGTTATAGCAATCAGCCCCAGCATTTT.

This clone has a single count. V gene TRBV6-5 combines with J gene TRBJ2-7, with 9 bases matching TRBD1. The CDR3 is 13 amino acids. Looked up from germline, CDR1 is MNHEY and CDR2 is SVGAGI. Trimming cost V 6 bases and J 5 bases; bases outside gene matches: 5. This CDR3 reads CASRSGTGNEQYF. The CDR3 region has the DNA TGTGCCAGCAGGTCCGGGACAGGGAACGAGCAGTACTTC.

V usage is TRBV7-9 and J usage is TRBJ1-3; D possibly corresponds to TRBD1 (5 bases). The CDR3 spans 15 residues. Germline CDR1 is SEHNR and CDR2 is FQNEAQ (reference sequence). V was trimmed by 1 base and J by 4 bases, leaving 11 bases between them. CDR3 DNA: TGTGCCAGCAGCTTAGTCGCAGGGCTCGGAAACACCATATATTTT. Amino acids: CASSLVAGLGNTIYF.

This chain links TRBV18 with TRBJ1-5, with 7 positions matching TRBD1. The trim removed 2 bases at V and 5 bases at J, leaving 6 bases unmatched. The CDR3 is 15 residues long. Germline V gene lookup returns CDR1 KGHSH and CDR2 LQKENI. The CDR3 sequence: CASSPNDREDQPQHF. The CDR3 DNA reads as TGTGCCAGCTCACCAAACGACAGGGAGGATCAGCCCCAGCATTTT.

The rearrangement links TRBV6-1 to TRBJ2-7; D could derive from TRBD1 or TRBD2 (5 bases each). Deletions cut 4 bases from V and 0 bases from J, with 10 bases between. This CDR3 spans 14 amino acids. The germline CDR1 and CDR2 sequences are MNHNS and SASEGT. CDR3 DNA: TGTGCCAGCAGTGGGCAGGGACCCTCCTACGAGCAGTACTTC. Protein: CASSGQGPSYEQYF.

Note on this clone: The identical CDR3 is also encoded by other nucleotide sequences in the sample. The chain uses TRBV27 and TRBJ1-5; no reliable D call. Trimming removed 3 bases from V and 4 bases from J, with 7 bases in between. Germline V lookup: CDR1 MNHEY, CDR2 SMNVEV (reference sequence). CDR3 length equals 13 residues. The CDR3 sequence: CASSFNGNQPQHF. For the CDR3, the DNA is TGTGCCAGCAGTTTTAATGGTAATCAGCCCCAGCATTTT.

The V and J genes are TRBV5-6 and TRBJ1-3; weak D call: TRBD1 (6 bases). The V end was cut by 4 bases, the J end by 4 bases, with 15 bases between. Germline CDR1 and CDR2: SGHDT and YYEEEE. This CDR3 is built from 15 residues. The CDR3 protein is CASSRRGGHGNTIYF. CDR3 nucleotides: TGTGCCAGCAGCCGGCGTGGGGGCCACGGAAACACCATATATTTT.

The chain couples TRBV11-2 to TRBJ2-7, with D perhaps being TRBD1 or TRBD2 (6 bases each). Germline loops: CDR1 SGHAT, CDR2 FQNNGV. V was clipped by 1 base and J by 4 bases, with 14 bases between them. There are 15 residues in the CDR3. The CDR3 DNA follows: TGTGCCAGCAGCTTAGCGGGAGTGGGACAATACGAGCAGTACTTC. Translating it yields CASSLAGVGQYEQYF.

V usage is TRBV6-1 and J usage is TRBJ1-2, with 8 bases identical to TRBD1. Germline V gives CDR1 MNHNS, CDR2 SASEGT. V shed 6 bases, J shed 5 bases, and the junction held 11 bases outside the gene matches. The CDR3 is 15 residues long. The CDR3 DNA sequence: TGTGCCAGCAGCCTGGAACGGACAGGGTCGTATGGCTACACCTTC. It specifies CASSLERTGSYGYTF.

The V and J genes are TRBV4-3 and TRBJ2-3; 10 bases are shared with TRBD2. The V gene end was trimmed by 0 bases and the J gene end by 3 bases; junction bases not matched to a gene: 3. CDR1 and CDR2 (germline): LGHNA, YSLEER. The CDR3 has 16 amino acids. The CDR3 region is CASSQDGSGRTDTQYF. CDR3 DNA sequence: TGCGCCAGCAGCCAAGACGGTAGCGGGAGGACAGATACGCAGTATTTT.